This T cell receptor (beta chain) was identified in a study of beta chain features in type 1 diabetes listed by TCRdb under 2018. For the wider study: No differences in mean age, gender distribution, total cell number or subset yield were found between patients and healthy donors. A total of 85 million to 110 million sorted cells were examined across all samples, and RNA yield correlated strongly with the number of cells per subset. In the study, recently diagnosed type 1 diabetes patients and matched healthy donors were compared on the TCRB repertoires of their sorted circulating CD4+ T cell subsets. Naive and central memory subsets were obtained from all 30 or so donors, but regulatory and stem cell-like memory subsets were isolated from only 8 patients and about 8 healthy donors.

Note on this clone: No antigen is known for it. Per-nucleotide qualities are absent, and no much larger clonotype sits a single base away.

All of the isolated RNA was reverse transcribed with the High Capacity cDNA Reverse Transcription Kit, so expressed TCRB transcripts were sequenced. Deep immunoSEQ sequencing was applied to naive, central memory and regulatory T cell samples, giving an average of roughly 3.5 million total reads per sample. Sorted cells were lysed in RLT buffer and RNA was extracted with DNase-treated RNeasy Micro or Mini kits, depending on cell number. Each cell subset was processed on its own to prevent cross-contamination, while patient and healthy donor samples were processed together. TCRB sequences were amplified from cDNA with the immunoSEQ multiplex PCR, producing 87-bp fragments spanning the CDR3 region. The amplicons were sequenced using the Illumina HiSeq platform. The original pipeline was this. PCR bias was computationally corrected using synthetic template baselines, reads within Hamming distance 2 were collapsed, and singletons that could not be merged were discarded. Reads were aligned against IMGT to assign V, D and J genes, CDR3 length and insertions or deletions at six rearrangement sites. Clonotype counts were normalized to sorted cell number within each subset before computing true diversity and Gini coefficients with the tcR R package. Repertoire sharing was quantified using the overlap coefficient calculated on TCRB nucleotide sequences. Out-of-frame TCRB sequences from naive cells were analyzed as a proxy for the pre-selection repertoire. The table comes from immuneACCESS by way of TCRdb, which keeps in-frame sequences with V and J called. Part of the clones is missing from these tables; in studies checked, under half for an unresolved V gene and the rest for unknown reasons. D and trimming were read from the DNA, whereas the V and J calls and clone size are those reported in that table. Recorded for this sample are some 660,000 clones; over 12% of them occurred a single time. The ten top clones hold 0.035% to 0.04% of the sample.

What the work shows at the level of the full study, not this receptor alone: Patients with type 1 diabetes made fewer insertions and deleted more nucleotides at VDJ recombination sites, implying thymic rearrangement abnormalities. Because cDNA was sequenced instead of genomic DNA, highly expressing activated cells could be over-represented, though the groups showed no difference in activation or CD3 levels. In all four CD4+ subsets, TCRB CDR3 length was moderately but significantly shorter in type 1 diabetes patients. Naive, central memory and regulatory TCRB repertoires appeared to be more alike among patients than among healthy donors. Shorter templates might have been favored by PCR, but patient and control samples were amplified and corrected together, so both groups would have been affected equally by any skew. HLA sub-analyses involved small numbers of individuals, so any influence of HLA type on TCRB rearrangement remained unresolved.

From each donor, a single peripheral blood sample of 90 to 150 mL on average was drawn into heparinised tubes. Using a panel that included CD45RO, CCR7, CD25, CD127, CD95 and CD27, naive, central memory, regulatory and stem cell-like memory CD4+ T cells were sorted on a BD FACSAria II. A purity above 98% was achieved for all sorted populations. PBMCs were isolated immediately by Lymphoprep density gradient centrifugation and stained directly without culture. To minimize batch effects, samples were stained and sorted in pairs, one healthy donor with one patient per experiment. Reading the germline V gene gives CDR1 MNHEY and CDR2 SVGAGI. From its cysteine to its phenylalanine, the CDR3 spans 15 amino acids. The entry retains the CDR3 DNA only, 45 bases that are in frame from base 1. Trimming takes 0 bases off V and 7 bases off J; junction bases not matched to a gene: 6.

The TCR sequence derives from a man younger than 35 with type 1 diabetes. This sequence uses TRBV6-5 and TRBJ2-3, with 8 middle bases fitting TRBD1. Sequencing was done on a sample of naive CD4+ T cells from blood. This sample's cell subset or site label indicates: true naive CD4+ T cells. The nucleotide sequence is given as TGTGCCAGCAGTTACTCGATTCAGGGGGCCCATACGCAGTATTTT. Translated, it reads CASSYSIQGAHTQYF.